Listed below are T cell receptor beta chains from one sample, sequenced in a study of OX40 agonist ivuxolimab in advanced cancers. TCRdb's table, derived via immunoSEQ multiplex PCR, lists solely in-frame clones and lacks some. The table records some 19,000 clones, more than 60% of them present only once. Source: CD4+ or CD8+ T cells sorted from blood, taken in a trial of the OX40 agonist ivuxolimab. These receptors all stem from an adult with an advanced solid tumor such as melanoma, head and neck, liver or kidney cancer. The CDR3 runs from the conserved cysteine through the conserved F or W. Fields, in order: J gene, V gene, D gene, CDR3 protein. The D gene is left open where the match is weak.

TRBJ1-1,TRBV19,TRBD1,CASSKSGIGQGAVGTEAFF
TRBJ2-3,TRBV27,.,CASGNTDTQYF
TRBJ2-7,TRBV7-9,TRBD2,CASSHPGGAYEQYF
TRBJ2-1,TRBV5-1,.,CASSFGALQEGQFF
TRBJ1-4,TRBV5-8,TRBD1,CASSPGTGTNEKLFF
TRBJ2-3,TRBV7-3,.,CASSSPSDTQYF
TRBJ2-2,TRBV19,.,CASSIGYTGELFF
TRBJ2-1,TRBV30,TRBD2,CAWRGLGAHEQFF
TRBJ1-4,TRBV11-2,TRBD1,CASSAPDRGPEKLFF
.,TRBV4-1,.,CASSQPWGYEQYF
TRBJ2-1,TRBV9,TRBD2,CASSASGGVTYNEQFF
TRBJ2-1,TRBV6-5,TRBD2,CASSYSPSGTNEQFF
TRBJ1-5,TRBV7-8,.,CASSPDWRDQPQHF
TRBJ1-2,TRBV4-3,.,CASSQDPDPSGGYTF
TRBJ2-2,TRBV28,.,CASGSDTGELFF
TRBJ1-2,TRBV14,TRBD1,CASSQEGTAFNYGYTF
TRBJ2-7,TRBV6-1,.,CASSVQGTFYEQYF
TRBJ2-7,TRBV11-2,.,CASSLDPAYEQYF
TRBJ2-2,TRBV19,TRBD2,CASRTGGVTGELFF
TRBJ2-3,TRBV28,.,CASSPQGGFPTDTQYF
TRBJ2-7,TRBV27,.,CASSRTDTTYEQYF
TRBJ1-5,TRBV27,.,CASSLAFLQPQHF
TRBJ2-7,TRBV27,.,CASSLRPWYEQYF
TRBJ2-5,TRBV2,.,CASSPKGGETQYF
TRBJ2-3,TRBV6-5,TRBD2,CASSYGGEGYTDTQYF
TRBJ1-1,TRBV21-1,.,CASSKVGVPKSRKNPNTEAFF
TRBJ1-2,TRBV27,.,CASSLGQGYGYTF
TRBJ2-7,TRBV14,.,CASSSPLFSYEQYF
TRBJ1-2,TRBV28,TRBD1,CASSPGQGFVGYTF
TRBJ2-7,TRBV2,TRBD1,CASSDAGTGGTYEQYF
TRBJ1-4,TRBV28,.,CASSFRTEATNEKLFF
TRBJ1-4,TRBV29-1,.,CSVEDPQGSNEKLFF
TRBJ2-1,TRBV7-2,.,CASSLQGGTRSYNEQFF
TRBJ1-1,TRBV6-5,TRBD1,CASSYGTGGAGTEAFF
TRBJ2-5,TRBV7-9,TRBD2,CASSRAGVQETQYF
TRBJ2-5,TRBV5-6,TRBD1,CASSPTGGETQYF
TRBJ1-4,TRBV5-6,.,CASSLGTGYEKLFF
TRBJ1-2,TRBV28,.,CASRLRGGFGYGYTF
TRBJ1-1,TRBV5-8,.,CASSLAALGRNAEAFF
TRBJ2-1,TRBV27,.,CASSWGGPNNEQFF
TRBJ1-2,TRBV5-5,.,CASMGRGDGYTF
TRBJ1-1,TRBV4-1,.,CASSLESMNTEAFF
TRBJ1-2,TRBV7-9,.,CASSPVTGNYGYTF
TRBJ1-3,TRBV7-9,.,CASSLVEGGNTIYF
TRBJ1-1,TRBV15,TRBD1,CATSREGVGTGRIEAFF
TRBJ2-3,TRBV27,TRBD1,CASSLSLGQPHTDTQYF
TRBJ1-1,TRBV7-7,TRBD1,CASSLGPGQVAFF
TRBJ2-1,TRBV19,.,CASSIDSGLDVYNEQFF
TRBJ2-5,TRBV11-1,.,CASSLDWAEETQYF
TRBJ2-5,TRBV5-4,.,CASSFRPQETQYF
TRBJ2-5,TRBV5-6,.,CASSLLRQIQETQYF
TRBJ1-1,TRBV6-5,TRBD1,CASSYSEGAGTEAFF
TRBJ2-7,TRBV13,TRBD2,CASSSGLAAPYEQYF